This TCR beta chain originates from a study of tissue T cells after allogeneic stem cell transplantation (dated by TCRdb to 2021 to 2024). The study in broad terms: When multiple samples of a tissue were available, H&E sections were reviewed by a pathologist, and samples with histologically apparent lymphocytes were prioritized for sequencing. On the human side, the study was prospective and observational, with no blinding or randomization. Using research autopsies of patients with and without GVHD, plus mouse models of GVHD, the study profiled TCR beta repertoires across many tissues. Study-wide findings and limitations: For the non-GVHD comparator patients, no blood samples were available. In both patients and mice, only a limited portion of the TCR repertoire detected in tissues was captured by blood and spleen T cells. Within patients, how anatomically similar tissues were was a major factor shaping TCR repertoire composition, regardless of disease or transplant status. The study did not establish which tissue TCRs were alloreactive or antigen-specific, and some clones may have been host cells that persisted. The patient cohort was small and clinically heterogeneous, and sampling depth was acknowledged as a limitation. Only a few T cell clones appeared in more than one patient, yet motif-based clustering showed tissue-specific repertoire signatures that were shared between patients.

CDR1 MGHRA and CDR2 YSYEKL were looked up in the germline V gene. The CDR3 holds 15 amino acids from the cysteine to the phenylalanine. CDR3 DNA only is kept here, 45 bases in frame from base 1. V sheds 5 bases and J sheds 1 base, leaving 13 bases between their ends. This clone was picked up a small number of times. Its cognate antigen has yet to be identified. No base qualities exist here, and no much larger clone lies one base off it. The sample's time point label is to be understood as: human tissue collected at research (rapid) autopsy. For comparison, three non-HCT patients with other cancers were selected retrospectively, each having at least five GI tract samples and no known GI disease at death. After a median post-mortem interval of about 9 hours, the autopsy tissues collected included GI sites spanning esophagus to rectum, along with liver, skin and lymphoid organs including spleen. Each autopsy specimen was cut in two, with one portion flash-frozen in liquid nitrogen and the remainder formalin-fixed, and the outer muscle layers of GI specimens were removed. To extract genomic DNA from frozen tissues, either the Mag-Bind Blood & Tissue DNA HDQ 96 Kit on a Chemagic 360 or the DNeasy Blood & Tissue Kit was used. Because of concern about red blood cell contamination, extracted DNA was further purified using the Genomic DNA Clean & Concentrator-25 kit.

Library method: the immunoSEQ multiplex PCR assay. TCRbeta CDR3 sequencing was done by Adaptive Biotechnologies at survey depth, reporting CDR3 sequences, V/J genes, productive frequency and template counts. TCR beta CDR3 regions were amplified from genomic DNA instead of RNA. For the original study's pipeline: Jensen-Shannon divergence was used to quantify pairwise repertoire overlap between tissues, with a value of 1 indicating complete divergence and a value of 0 indicating identical repertoires. Tissues were grouped by single-linkage agglomerative hierarchical clustering of pairwise JSD values, and the clustering results were shown as dendrograms. GLIPH2 was applied to all patient samples using simulation_depth 1000, kmer_min_depth 3, and cdr3_length_cutoff 8, and only groups with more than two unique CDR3s were retained. A standardized tissue-overlap score extrapolated Jaccard GLIPH-group overlap across patients to a standard repertoire size of 1000 clones. To look at how diversity was associated with clinical or experimental variables, linear mixed-effect models were used, with tissue treated as a fixed effect and individual treated as a random effect. The table was pulled from immuneACCESS by TCRdb, which kept in-frame rearrangements only. Such tables lose some clones; where checked, under half of the loss comes from unresolved V genes, and the rest has no known cause. Clone size and V and J calls were adopted from that table, with D and trimming inferred from the DNA. For this sample the table gives more than 8,000 clones, of which around three fifths were detected only once. The ten largest make up about 19% of the sample.

The origin of this receptor is a female donor at least 60 years old with lung cancer. This sample comprised tissue from the jejunum, obtained at autopsy. The V gene is TRBV4-1 and the J gene is TRBJ2-3; a confident D gene designation cannot be given. The DNA sequence is given as TGCGCCAGCAGCTTAGACTTCTCCGGCACAGATACGCAGTATTTT. This gives the protein CASSLDFSGTDTQYF.